The 3 T cell receptor beta chains reported below all come from one sample, sequenced in a study of technical replicates of blood from a few donors. The repertoire was sequenced with immunoSEQ multiplex PCR; TCRdb's copy has only in-frame clones and lacks some. The sample lists 45,000 to 60,000 clones; roughly 95% were seen once. What was sequenced was T cells isolated from PBMCs. The receptors were gathered from a human donor in good health.

The V and J genes are TRBV27 and TRBJ2-7; TRBD2 aligns across 7 bases. Germline CDR1 MNHEY, CDR2 SMNVEV (reference sequence). The CDR3 is made up of 15 amino acids. J gave up 0 bases and V 6 bases, and 8 bases lay outside the gene matches. The CDR3 here is CASSWGGISSYEQYF. CDR3 nucleotide sequence: TGTGCCAGCAGCTGGGGGGGGATTAGCTCCTACGAGCAGTACTTC.

The rearrangement joins TRBV5-4 to TRBJ2-7, with 9 bases identical to TRBD2. Germline CDR1 reads SGHNT; CDR2 reads YYREEE (reference sequence). CDR3 length: 15 amino acids. With 4 bases clipped from V and 4 bases from J, the junction kept 9 bases outside the gene matches. CDR3 amino acids: CASSTKSGRPYEQYF. The CDR3, as DNA: TGTGCCAGCAGCACAAAGAGCGGGAGGCCTTACGAGCAGTACTTC.

Details on this clone: The sample carries other DNA sequences with the same CDR3. The chain links TRBV6-5 to TRBJ2-7, with a tentative D call TRBD2 (5 bases). Germline lookup yields CDR1 MNHEY and CDR2 SVGAGI. The CDR3 runs 13 residues. V was pared by 6 bases and J by 1 base, with 10 bases between. Here the CDR3 reads CASSPGLSYEQYF. The CDR3 DNA follows: TGTGCCAGCAGCCCGGGATTATCCTACGAGCAGTACTTC.